This T cell receptor beta chain originates from a study of CD8 T cells in ankylosing spondylitis. Germline CDR1 LNHNV, CDR2 YYDKDF (reference sequence). The CDR3 has 14 amino acids. The V gene lost 1 base and the J gene lost 1 base, with 6 bases spanning the gap. TCRdb re-called the 5' RACE reads through MiXCR, storing one row per CDR3 protein. The sample has fewer than 25,000 distinct CDR3 sequences; 10% to 15% are singletons. This clonotype was seen ten or more times. This chain joins TRBV15 and TRBJ2-3; D gene uncertain. The sequenced material came from blood. This clonotype was sampled from a male donor with ankylosing spondylitis or in good health (not recorded which). This CDR3 reads CATSRGVRTDTQYF. CDR3 DNA sequence: TGTGCCACCAGCAGAGGGGTACGCACAGATACGCAGTATTTT.